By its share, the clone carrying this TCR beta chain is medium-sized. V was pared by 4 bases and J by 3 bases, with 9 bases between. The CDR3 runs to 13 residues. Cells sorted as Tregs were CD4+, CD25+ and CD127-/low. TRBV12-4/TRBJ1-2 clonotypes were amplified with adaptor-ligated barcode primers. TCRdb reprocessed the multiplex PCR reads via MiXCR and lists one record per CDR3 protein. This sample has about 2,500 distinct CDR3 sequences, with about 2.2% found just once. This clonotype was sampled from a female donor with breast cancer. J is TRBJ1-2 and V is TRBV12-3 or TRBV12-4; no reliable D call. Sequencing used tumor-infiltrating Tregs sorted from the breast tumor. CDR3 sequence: CASSSDIDYGYTF. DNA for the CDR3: TGTGCCAGCAGTTCAGACATCGACTATGGCTACACCTTC.